This note documents a single T cell receptor beta chain sequence. Antigen unknown. Germline CDR1 is SGHDT and CDR2 is YYEEEE. J gave up 5 bases and V 7 bases, and 8 bases lay outside the gene matches. CDR3 length: 14 amino acids. The data were obtained in a study of T cells after yellow fever vaccination. TCR cDNA was made by 5'RACE template switching, adding a universal primer site and UMIs. One entry per CDR3 protein results from TCRdb running MiXCR on the 5' RACE reads. In the table there are around 310,000 distinct CDR3 sequences, approximately 4% of which are singletons. Points from the study as a whole: There was a possibility that FACS-sorted repertoires contained abundant clonotypes contaminating from the bulk population. Weaker overall was a secondary response that nonetheless peaked faster, on day 5 versus 15.

The rearrangement uses TRBV5-6 and TRBJ2-2; 7 bases agree with TRBD1. The source was PBMCs, collected 5 days after the yellow fever booster vaccination. This clonotype was obtained from a man between 18 and 29 years old who received the YFV17D yellow fever vaccine. This chain's CDR3 is CASVQGRRTGELFF. The CDR3 region has the DNA TGTGCCAGCGTACAGGGGCGTCGGACCGGGGAGCTGTTTTTT.